The 6 T cell receptor beta chains presented below share a single source sample, sequenced in a study of OX40 agonist ivuxolimab in advanced cancers. Here immunoSEQ multiplex PCR was the method, and the copy in TCRdb shows in-frame clones only, minus some. Counted here are approximately 88,000 clones, about 88% occurring once; the ten biggest clones make up more than 0.65%. This sample comprised CD4+ or CD8+ T cells sorted from blood, obtained in a trial of the OX40 agonist ivuxolimab. These TCRs come from an adult with an advanced solid tumor such as melanoma, head and neck, liver or kidney cancer.

The chain uses TRBV6-5 and TRBJ2-1, with D perhaps matching TRBD1 or TRBD2 (5 bases each). The V and J ends lost 10 bases and 8 bases respectively, with 15 bases between them. The germline V gene has CDR1 MNHEY and CDR2 SVGAGI. The CDR3 has 12 amino acids. Here the CDR3 reads CAIGDVRDEQFF. CDR3 in DNA: TGTGCCATCGGGGACGTCCGGGATGAGCAGTTCTTC.

This clone was found a few times. The chain recombines TRBV9 with TRBJ1-1; the D gene is possibly TRBD1 (6 bases). V was trimmed by 0 bases and J by 2 bases, leaving 11 bases between them. This CDR3 spans 15 amino acids. Germline assignment: CDR1 SGDLS and CDR2 YYNGEE. This CDR3 is CASSVGPQGNTEAFF. CDR3 coding DNA: TGTGCCAGCAGCGTAGGCCCACAGGGTAACACTGAAGCTTTCTTT.

This clone was seen only a few times. The chain couples TRBV19 to TRBJ1-1; a weak D match, TRBD1 (5 bases). This CDR3 region has 15 residues. V lost 6 bases, J lost 1 base, and 15 bases lay in between. Germline CDR1 is LNHDA and CDR2 is SQIVND (reference sequence). CDR3 sequence (DNA): TGTGCCAGTAGGGGCCCCAAAGACAGGAACACTGAAGCTTTCTTT. Amino acids: CASRGPKDRNTEAFF. Looking up the rest from reference TRBV19 and TRBJ1-1 gives the full variable domain: DGGITQSPKYLFRKEGQNVTLSCEQNLNHDAMYWYRQDPGQGLRLIYYSQIVNDFQKGDIAEGYSVSREKKESFPLTVTSAQKNPTAFYLCASRGPKDRNTEAFFGQGTRLTVV.

The J gene is TRBJ2-3, the V gene TRBV7-3; 8 bases agree with TRBD2. The CDR3 covers 15 residues. J lost 6 bases, V lost 3 bases, and 8 bases had no gene match. CDR1 and CDR2 from the germline V gene are SGHTA and FQGTGA. As DNA, the CDR3 is TGTGCCAGCAGCTTTCAAGCGGGAGTCACGGATACGCAGTATTTT. Its protein product is CASSFQAGVTDTQYF.

This clone showed up just once. The chain uses TRBV5-1 and TRBJ1-1; TRBD1 agrees at 8 bases. The CDR3 is 15 amino acids. V lost 3 bases and J lost 4; bases outside the gene matches: 8. Germline CDR1 reads SGHRS; CDR2 reads YFSETQ. The CDR3 DNA is TGCGCCAGCAGCTCGCAGGGGGCTGGGAGCACTGAAGCTTTCTTT. Residues: CASSSQGAGSTEAFF.

The V and J genes are TRBV15 and TRBJ2-5, with 14 positions matching TRBD2. V lost 7 bases and J lost 2; bases outside the gene matches: 6. The CDR3 is 16 amino acids. Germline V gene lookup returns CDR1 LNHNV and CDR2 YYDKDF (reference sequence). CDR3 loop: CATISGLAGGQETQYF. The CDR3 DNA reads as TGTGCCACCATCTCAGGACTAGCGGGGGGACAAGAGACCCAGTACTTC.